The entry below describes one TCR beta chain. The target antigen is unknown. The data were taken from a study of T cell repertoires in cytomegalovirus infection. The wider study: In the study, CMV epitopes included recently identified HLA-C-restricted and well-studied HLA-B-restricted ones. Both a matching HLA type and CMV infection were indicated by public TCR beta signatures.

TCRdb analysed the reads with MiXCR anew, one entry per CDR3 protein. The sample gives fewer than 1,000,000 distinct CDR3 sequences, roughly 31% of which show up once; around an eighth is in the top ten. Study observations and caveats: Frequencies of public TCR beta families were cumulated, and this identified carriers of CMV plus the relevant HLA. Ex vivo, HLA-C-restricted CMV-specific TCR beta clonotypes prevailed over the rest of the response.

The CDR3 runs 15 residues. The junction had 8 bases not matched to a gene; V was cut back by 3 bases and J by 7 bases. Germline V CDR1 and CDR2: MDHEN, SYDVKM. V is TRBV28 and J is TRBJ2-3, with 9 bases matching TRBD1. The sequences come from cultured CD8+ T cells from PBMCs, collected from culture after CMV antigen stimulation. The receptor's source is a human donor in good health (CMV status not recorded). Some clones in this sample may be carry-over from other donors' samples. CDR3 amino acids: CASSFRTGVRNTQYF. The CDR3 coding sequence is TGTGCCAGCAGTTTCAGGACAGGGGTTCGAAATACGCAGTATTTT.